A selection of T cell receptor beta chains follows, all from one sample in a study of cytomegalovirus exposure and HLA in healthy donors. Using immunoSEQ multiplex PCR, the repertoire was profiled, and TCRdb retains in-frame clones only, with some absent. The sample carries about 200,000 clones, approximately 80% recorded once. The sequencing sample was made of PBMCs. These receptors originate from a woman in her 30s in good health and CMV-seronegative. CDR3s leave out the opening cysteine and the closing phenylalanine or tryptophan. Fields, in order: V gene, CDR3 protein.

v_gene: TRBV7-8; CDR3aa: ASSPASAIYNEQF
v_gene: TRBV2; CDR3aa: ASSVTVTEAF
v_gene: TRBV7-9; CDR3aa: ASSSTTGRAYEQY
v_gene: TRBV7-9; CDR3aa: ASSPRTGSSNYGYT
v_gene: TRBV9; CDR3aa: ASSPQPHWGLAGGWADTQY
v_gene: TRBV4-2; CDR3aa: ASSQGLVYEQY
v_gene: TRBV6-6; CDR3aa: ASRTGNQPQH
v_gene: TRBV5-5; CDR3aa: ASRAPLPGTEAF
v_gene: TRBV6-5; CDR3aa: ASSYFELGVPY
v_gene: TRBV30; CDR3aa: AWSAERKRDRGQETQY
v_gene: TRBV19; CDR3aa: AGSGGLGANYGYT
v_gene: TRBV7-7; CDR3aa: AGGDRGTGELF
v_gene: TRBV14; CDR3aa: ASSQWTANTEAF
v_gene: TRBV5-8; CDR3aa: ASSPGYEQY
v_gene: TRBV7-9; CDR3aa: ATENTPLGSSYNEQF
v_gene: TRBV5-1; CDR3aa: ASKGDTASYEQY
v_gene: TRBV7-9; CDR3aa: ASSRLREGRRDTQY
v_gene: TRBV30; CDR3aa: AWMASGRADTQY
v_gene: TRBV29-1; CDR3aa: SVTHREKETQY
v_gene: TRBV7-8; CDR3aa: ASSLARLSYEQY
v_gene: TRBV7-2; CDR3aa: ASSRDGTSGGETQY
v_gene: TRBV9; CDR3aa: ASSGGTGVGYT
v_gene: TRBV4-1; CDR3aa: ASSQEDRVVKETQY
v_gene: TRBV7-8; CDR3aa: ASSKIGPSNQPQH
v_gene: TRBV27; CDR3aa: ASSSKLAGGRETQY
v_gene: TRBV6-1; CDR3aa: ASNSRQGSYEQY
v_gene: TRBV7-3; CDR3aa: ASSLSPSGGAGTGELF
v_gene: TRBV5-4; CDR3aa: ASSLAGQGLQTQY
v_gene: TRBV6-1; CDR3aa: ASSVTGRGQY
v_gene: TRBV5-5; CDR3aa: ASSLRGNEKLF
v_gene: TRBV29-1; CDR3aa: SVEDLGSRGLAGNTIY
v_gene: TRBV6-1; CDR3aa: AAGQGPADTQY
v_gene: TRBV2; CDR3aa: ATDRGGTEAF